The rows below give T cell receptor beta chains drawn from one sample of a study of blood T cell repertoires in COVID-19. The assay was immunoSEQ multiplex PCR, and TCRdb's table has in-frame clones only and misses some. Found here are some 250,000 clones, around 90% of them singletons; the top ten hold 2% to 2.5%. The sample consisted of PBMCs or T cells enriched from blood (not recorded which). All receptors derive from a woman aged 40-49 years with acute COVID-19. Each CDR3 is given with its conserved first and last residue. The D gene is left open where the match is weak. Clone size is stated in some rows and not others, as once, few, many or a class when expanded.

DNA: TGTGCCAGTACCTTGACAGGGTTTCGGAACACTGAAGCTTTCTTT
CDR3: CASTLTGFRNTEAFF
D: TRBD1
V: TRBV19
J: TRBJ1-1
size: -

DNA: TGCGCCAGCAGCTTTAGCGGGATAAAGGACAATGAGCAGTTCTTC
CDR3: CASSFSGIKDNEQFF
D: TRBD2
V: TRBV5-1
J: TRBJ2-1
size: few

DNA: TGTGCCAGCAGCTTAGAGCGGGGCCCCTACGAGCAGTACTTC
CDR3: CASSLERGPYEQYF
D: TRBD2
V: TRBV7-2
J: TRBJ2-7
size: -

DNA: TGTGCCAGCAGTTCCCGACCGGGAGTTTGGGATACGCAGTATTTT
CDR3: CASSSRPGVWDTQYF
D: -
V: TRBV27
J: TRBJ2-3
size: -

DNA: TGTGCTAGTGGACCAGGGGGCGCGAGCAATCAGCCCCAGCATTTT
CDR3: CASGPGGASNQPQHF
D: TRBD1
V: TRBV12-5
J: TRBJ1-5
size: -

DNA: TGTGCCAGCCGAGGACAAACAAATTCACCCCTCCACTTT
CDR3: CASRGQTNSPLHF
D: -
V: TRBV28
J: TRBJ1-6
size: -

DNA: TGTGCCAGCAGCGCGAACGTAGGCAATCAGCCCCAGCATTTT
CDR3: CASSANVGNQPQHF
D: -
V: TRBV9
J: TRBJ1-5
size: -

DNA: TGTGCCAGCAGCTTATTTTCGGTGGTGGATACGCAGTATTTT
CDR3: CASSLFSVVDTQYF
D: -
V: TRBV7-9
J: TRBJ2-3
size: -

DNA: TGTGCCAGCAGCAAGGGACTTATTGAAGCTTTCTTT
CDR3: CASSKGLIEAFF
D: -
V: TRBV11-3
J: TRBJ1-1
size: once

DNA: TGTGCCAGCTCCCTAGCGGGAGGGGATGAGCAGTTCTTC
CDR3: CASSLAGGDEQFF
D: TRBD2
V: TRBV18
J: TRBJ2-1
size: -

DNA: TGTGCCAGCAGTTTACCCGGGAATAAGGACACTGAAGCTTTCTTT
CDR3: CASSLPGNKDTEAFF
D: -
V: TRBV28
J: TRBJ1-1
size: -

DNA: TGTGCCAGCACCCTTACACCGGGACAGGGGGCTTTAGAGCAGTTCTTC
CDR3: CASTLTPGQGALEQFF
D: TRBD1
V: TRBV28
J: TRBJ2-1
size: -

DNA: TGTGCCAGCAGCTTGTGGGCGAACCAGGGGTATGGCTACACCTTC
CDR3: CASSLWANQGYGYTF
D: -
V: TRBV5-5
J: TRBJ1-2
size: -

DNA: TGTGCCATCAGTGAAGGCCAAGCGGGAGTATACAATGAGCAGTTCTTC
CDR3: CAISEGQAGVYNEQFF
D: TRBD2
V: TRBV10-3
J: TRBJ2-1
size: -

DNA: TGTGCCAGCAGCTTGACTGGCGGGCGAGGGTACGAGCAGTACTTC
CDR3: CASSLTGGRGYEQYF
D: -
V: TRBV5-4
J: TRBJ2-7
size: -

DNA: TGTGCCATAGGCCGGAGGATGGATCAGCCCCAGCATTTT
CDR3: CAIGRRMDQPQHF
D: -
V: TRBV19
J: TRBJ1-5
size: once

DNA: TGTGCCAGCAGCTACCGAGGTAGCGGGAGGGTTAATGAGCAGTTCTTC
CDR3: CASSYRGSGRVNEQFF
D: TRBD2
V: TRBV7-2
J: TRBJ2-1
size: -

DNA: TGCAGCGTTGGCGGACCGGACAGGGACCATTATGGCTACACCTTC
CDR3: CSVGGPDRDHYGYTF
D: TRBD1
V: TRBV29-1
J: TRBJ1-2
size: -

DNA: TGTGCTTTTACAGCCCCGGGGAGCCCCTGGTCCTCCTTC
CDR3: CAFTAPGSPWSSF
D: -
V: TRBV7-9
J: TRBJ1-2
size: -

DNA: TGTGCCAGCAGCTTGGGCCGGGGCGGGAGGGCCCGGAATGAGCAGTTCTTC
CDR3: CASSLGRGGRARNEQFF
D: TRBD2
V: TRBV5-4
J: TRBJ2-1
size: many

DNA: TGCGCCAGCAGCAAAGACAGGGGGCGGGAGACCCAGTACTTC
CDR3: CASSKDRGRETQYF
D: TRBD1
V: TRBV5-1
J: TRBJ2-5
size: -

DNA: TGCGCCAGCAGCTTGAAGACAGGGGGTAATAATTCACCCCTCCACTTT
CDR3: CASSLKTGGNNSPLHF
D: TRBD1
V: TRBV5-1
J: TRBJ1-6
size: -

DNA: TGTGCCAGCAGGCCGACCGGGACAGCTGGAAACACCATATATTTT
CDR3: CASRPTGTAGNTIYF
D: TRBD1
V: TRBV6-6
J: TRBJ1-3
size: -

DNA: TGTGCCTGGAGCTACTTTACCGGGACAGCCTATGGCTACACCTTC
CDR3: CAWSYFTGTAYGYTF
D: TRBD1
V: TRBV30
J: TRBJ1-2
size: -

DNA: TGCGCCAGCAGCTCTCAGACTTCTGGAAACACCATATATTTT
CDR3: CASSSQTSGNTIYF
D: -
V: TRBV5-1
J: TRBJ1-3
size: -

DNA: TGTGCCAGCTCACCAGTGGGACAGATGCCTGGCTACACCTTC
CDR3: CASSPVGQMPGYTF
D: TRBD1
V: TRBV18
J: TRBJ1-2
size: -

DNA: TGTGCCAGCTCCCTTTTCTCTGGAAACACCATATATTTT
CDR3: CASSLFSGNTIYF
D: -
V: TRBV7-8
J: TRBJ1-3
size: -

DNA: TGTGCCAGCAGCTTGGCACCTAACACTGAAGCTTTCTTT
CDR3: CASSLAPNTEAFF
D: -
V: TRBV7-3
J: TRBJ1-1
size: -

DNA: TGCGCCAGCAGCTTACAGGGGATCGAGCAGTACTTC
CDR3: CASSLQGIEQYF
D: TRBD1
V: TRBV5-1
J: TRBJ2-7
size: once

DNA: TGTGCCAGCAACCAGGGCTTCTACGAGCAGTGCTTC
CDR3: CASNQGFYEQCF
D: -
V: TRBV6-5
J: TRBJ2-7
size: -

DNA: TGTGCCAGCAGTGAACCGGCCTACAATGAGCAGTTCTTC
CDR3: CASSEPAYNEQFF
D: -
V: TRBV6-1
J: TRBJ2-1
size: -

DNA: TGCGCCAGCAGCTTGGTCAGAAACTATGGCTACACCTTC
CDR3: CASSLVRNYGYTF
D: -
V: TRBV5-1
J: TRBJ1-2
size: -

DNA: TGTGCCAGCAGCCTAAATCCCTACGAGCAGTACTTC
CDR3: CASSLNPYEQYF
D: -
V: TRBV7-2
J: TRBJ2-7
size: -

DNA: TGCGCCAGCAGCTTGGACAGGGGGAACTACGAGCAGTACTTC
CDR3: CASSLDRGNYEQYF
D: TRBD1
V: TRBV5-1
J: TRBJ2-7
size: -

DNA: TGTGCCAGCAGCGTAGAGGGGTCAGGGGGTACGCAGTATTTT
CDR3: CASSVEGSGGTQYF
D: TRBD1
V: TRBV9
J: TRBJ2-3
size: -

DNA: TGTGCCAGCAGCCTAGACGGGAACACTGAAGCTTTCTTT
CDR3: CASSLDGNTEAFF
D: -
V: TRBV14
J: TRBJ1-1
size: -

DNA: TGTGCCAGCAGCACCCGTACGGGGTCTGAAGGCGTCGAGCAGTACTTC
CDR3: CASSTRTGSEGVEQYF
D: -
V: TRBV7-9
J: TRBJ2-7
size: -

DNA: TGTGCCAGCAGCCCGGACAGCGAGACCCAGTACTTC
CDR3: CASSPDSETQYF
D: -
V: TRBV11-3
J: TRBJ2-5
size: -

DNA: TGTGCCAGCAGCCAAGGGGGACATGATCCTGGCTACACCTTC
CDR3: CASSQGGHDPGYTF
D: -
V: TRBV3-1/TRBV3-2
J: TRBJ1-2
size: -

DNA: TGTGCCAGCAGTTTAGACCAGGGTAAACAGCCCCAGCATTTT
CDR3: CASSLDQGKQPQHF
D: -
V: TRBV28
J: TRBJ1-5
size: -

DNA: TGTGCCAGCAGTTACCGGGACAGGGGCGCGGAAGCTTTCTTT
CDR3: CASSYRDRGAEAFF
D: TRBD1
V: TRBV6-6
J: TRBJ1-1
size: -

DNA: TGTGCCAGCAGCTTAGCGAGCACAGGGAGATACGAGCAGTACTTC
CDR3: CASSLASTGRYEQYF
D: -
V: TRBV7-9
J: TRBJ2-7
size: -

DNA: TGTGCCAGCAGTTACGGCCGGGTTTCTAACTATGGCTACACCTTC
CDR3: CASSYGRVSNYGYTF
D: -
V: TRBV6-5
J: TRBJ1-2
size: -

DNA: TGTGCCAGCAGTATCGACAACCACTACGAGCAGTACTTC
CDR3: CASSIDNHYEQYF
D: -
V: TRBV28
J: TRBJ2-7
size: -